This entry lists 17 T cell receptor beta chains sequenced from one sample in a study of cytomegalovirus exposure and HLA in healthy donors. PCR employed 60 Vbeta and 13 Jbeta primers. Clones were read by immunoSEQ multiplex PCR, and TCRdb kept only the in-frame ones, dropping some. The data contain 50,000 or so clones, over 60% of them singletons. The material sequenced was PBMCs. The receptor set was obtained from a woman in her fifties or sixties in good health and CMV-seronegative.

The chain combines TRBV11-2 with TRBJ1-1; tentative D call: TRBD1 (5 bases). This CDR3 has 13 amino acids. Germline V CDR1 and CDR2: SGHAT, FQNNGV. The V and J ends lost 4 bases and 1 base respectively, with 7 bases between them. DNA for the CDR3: TGTGCCAGCAGCTCTACAGGGAACACTGAAGCTTTCTTT. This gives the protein CASSSTGNTEAFF.

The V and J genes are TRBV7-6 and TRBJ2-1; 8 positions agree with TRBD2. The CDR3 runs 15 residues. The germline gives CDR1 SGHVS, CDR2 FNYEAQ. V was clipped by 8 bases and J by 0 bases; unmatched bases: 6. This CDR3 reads CASSERGSSYNEQFF. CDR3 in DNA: TGTGCCAGCTCCGAGCGGGGGAGCTCCTACAATGAGCAGTTCTTC.

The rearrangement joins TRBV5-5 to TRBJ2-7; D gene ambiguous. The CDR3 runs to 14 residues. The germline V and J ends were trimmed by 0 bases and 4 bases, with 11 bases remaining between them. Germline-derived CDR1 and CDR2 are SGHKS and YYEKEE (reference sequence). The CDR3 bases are TGTGCCAGCAGCTTGGGCAGGCCGCGATACGAGCAGTACTTC. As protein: CASSLGRPRYEQYF.

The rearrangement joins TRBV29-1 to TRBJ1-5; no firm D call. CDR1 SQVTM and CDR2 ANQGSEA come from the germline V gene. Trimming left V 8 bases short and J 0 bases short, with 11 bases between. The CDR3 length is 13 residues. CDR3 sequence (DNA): TGCAGCCCCTGGAGTTATAGCAATCAGCCCCAGCATTTT. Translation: CSPWSYSNQPQHF.

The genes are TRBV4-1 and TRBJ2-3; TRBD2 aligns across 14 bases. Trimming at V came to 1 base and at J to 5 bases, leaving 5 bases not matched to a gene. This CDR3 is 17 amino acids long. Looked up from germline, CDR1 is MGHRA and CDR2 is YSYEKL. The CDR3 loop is CASSQGPGLAGEDTQYF. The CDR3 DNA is TGCGCCAGCAGCCAAGGCCCGGGACTAGCGGGAGAAGATACGCAGTATTTT.

Here the CDR3 reads CAISESTGRGRAHEQFF. The CDR3 region has the DNA TGTGCCATCAGTGAGTCGACCGGGCGCGGGAGGGCCCATGAGCAGTTCTTC. This chain links TRBV10-3 with TRBJ2-1; 9 bases agree with TRBD2. The CDR3 consists of 17 residues. Germline CDR1 reads ENHRY; CDR2 reads SYGVKD. V trimming: 0 bases; J trimming: 8 bases; junction bases outside the gene matches: 11.

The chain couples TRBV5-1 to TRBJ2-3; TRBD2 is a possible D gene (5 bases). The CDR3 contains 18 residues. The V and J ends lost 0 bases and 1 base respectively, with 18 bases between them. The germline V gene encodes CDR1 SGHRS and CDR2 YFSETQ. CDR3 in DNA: TGCGCCAGCAGCTTGGGGGGAGTCTTGGGAACACGCACAGATACGCAGTATTTT. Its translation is CASSLGGVLGTRTDTQYF.

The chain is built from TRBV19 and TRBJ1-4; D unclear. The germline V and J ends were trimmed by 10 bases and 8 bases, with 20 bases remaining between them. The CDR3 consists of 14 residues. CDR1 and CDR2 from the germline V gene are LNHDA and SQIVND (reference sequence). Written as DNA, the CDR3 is TGTGCCACCGGAGGAGGGCCTATTAGGGAAAAACTGTTTTTT. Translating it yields CATGGGPIREKLFF.

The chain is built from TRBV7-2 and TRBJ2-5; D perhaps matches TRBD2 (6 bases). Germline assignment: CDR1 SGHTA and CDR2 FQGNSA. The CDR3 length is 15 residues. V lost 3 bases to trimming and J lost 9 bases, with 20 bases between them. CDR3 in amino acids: CASSFGGNQEVSQYF. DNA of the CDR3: TGTGCCAGCAGCTTCGGCGGGAACCAAGAGGTTTCCCAGTACTTC. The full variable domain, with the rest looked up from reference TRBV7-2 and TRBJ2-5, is GAGVSQSPSNKVTEKGKDVELRCDPISGHTALYWYRQSLGQGLEFLIYFQGNSAPDKSGLPSDRFSAERTGGSVSTLTIQRTQQEDSAVYLCASSFGGNQEVSQYFGPGTRLLVL.

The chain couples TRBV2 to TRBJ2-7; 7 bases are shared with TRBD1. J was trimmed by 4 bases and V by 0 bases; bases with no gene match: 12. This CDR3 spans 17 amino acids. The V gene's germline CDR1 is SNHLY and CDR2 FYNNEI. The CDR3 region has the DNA TGTGCCAGCAGTGAAGCGGTTTGGGACAGCTCAACGTACGAGCAGTACTTC. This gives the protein CASSEAVWDSSTYEQYF. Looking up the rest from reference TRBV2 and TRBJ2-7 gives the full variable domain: EPEVTQTPSHQVTQMGQEVILRCVPISNHLYFYWYRQILGQKVEFLVSFYNNEISEKSEIFDDQFSVERPDGSNFTLKIRSTKLEDSAMYFCASSEAVWDSSTYEQYFGPGTRLTVT.

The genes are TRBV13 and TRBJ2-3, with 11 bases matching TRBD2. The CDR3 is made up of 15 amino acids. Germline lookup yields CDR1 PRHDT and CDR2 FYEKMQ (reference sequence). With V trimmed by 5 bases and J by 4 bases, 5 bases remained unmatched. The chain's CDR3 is CASSTGTSGADTQYF. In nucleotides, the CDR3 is TGTGCCAGCAGCACCGGGACTAGCGGTGCAGATACGCAGTATTTT.

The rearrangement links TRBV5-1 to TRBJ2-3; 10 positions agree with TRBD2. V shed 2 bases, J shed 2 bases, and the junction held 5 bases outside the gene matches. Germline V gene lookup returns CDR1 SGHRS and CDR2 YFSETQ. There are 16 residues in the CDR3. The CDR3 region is CASSFRSGGNTDTQYF. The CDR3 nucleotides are TGCGCCAGCAGCTTCCGTAGCGGGGGGAACACAGATACGCAGTATTTT. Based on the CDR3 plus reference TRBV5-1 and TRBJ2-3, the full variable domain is KAGVTQTPRYLIKTRGQQVTLSCSPISGHRSVSWYQQTPGQGLQFLFEYFSETQRNKGNFPGRFSGRQFSNSRSEMNVSTLELGDSALYLCASSFRSGGNTDTQYFGPGTRLTVL.

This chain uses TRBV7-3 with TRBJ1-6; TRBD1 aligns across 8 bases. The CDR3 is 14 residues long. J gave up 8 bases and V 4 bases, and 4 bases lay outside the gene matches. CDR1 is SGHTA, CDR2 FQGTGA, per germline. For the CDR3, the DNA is TGTGCCAGCAGCTCTGGACAGGGACATTCACCCCTCCACTTT. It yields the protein CASSSGQGHSPLHF.

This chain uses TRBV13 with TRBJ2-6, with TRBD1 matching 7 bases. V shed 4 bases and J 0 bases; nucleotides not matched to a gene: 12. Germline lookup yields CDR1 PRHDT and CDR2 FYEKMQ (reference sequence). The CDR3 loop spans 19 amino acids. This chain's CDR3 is CASSSSGTALSSGANVLTF. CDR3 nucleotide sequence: TGTGCCAGCAGCTCCTCAGGGACAGCTCTGAGCTCTGGGGCCAACGTCCTGACTTTC.

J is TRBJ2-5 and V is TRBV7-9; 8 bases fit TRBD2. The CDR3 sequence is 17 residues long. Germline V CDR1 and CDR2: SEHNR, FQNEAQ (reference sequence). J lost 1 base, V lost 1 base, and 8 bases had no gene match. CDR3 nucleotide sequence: TGTGCCAGCAGCTTAGGAGTAATAGCGGGGCCCCAAGAGACCCAGTACTTC. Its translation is CASSLGVIAGPQETQYF.

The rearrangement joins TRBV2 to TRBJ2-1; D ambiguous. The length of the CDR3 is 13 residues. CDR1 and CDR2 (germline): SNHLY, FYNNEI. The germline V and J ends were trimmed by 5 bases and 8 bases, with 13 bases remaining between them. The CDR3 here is CASSRLEADEQFF. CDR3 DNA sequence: TGTGCCAGCAGTCGGTTAGAGGCTGATGAGCAGTTCTTC.

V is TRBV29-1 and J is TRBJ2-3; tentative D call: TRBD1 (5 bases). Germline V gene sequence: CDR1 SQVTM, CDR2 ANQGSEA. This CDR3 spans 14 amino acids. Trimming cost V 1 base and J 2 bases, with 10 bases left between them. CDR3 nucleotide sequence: TGCAGCGTTGAAGGCAGGGCTCTCACAGATACGCAGTATTTT. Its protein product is CSVEGRALTDTQYF.